These 19 T cell receptor beta chains originate from one sample sequenced in a study of cytomegalovirus exposure and HLA in healthy donors. PCR primers comprised 60 Vbeta and 13 Jbeta primers. Assay used: immunoSEQ multiplex PCR; TCRdb lists only in-frame clones, some missing. The top ten clones hold approximately 1.5% of a sample with about 170,000 clones, less than 85% of them seen once. The specimen sequenced was PBMCs. The receptor source for this set is a male donor in good health and CMV-seronegative.

The chain uses TRBV7-7 and TRBJ2-2, with D uncertain. Germline V CDR1 and CDR2: SSHAT, FNYEAQ (reference sequence). The length of the CDR3 is 14 residues. The V gene lost 1 base and the J gene lost 3 bases, with 6 bases spanning the gap. Written as DNA, the CDR3 is TGTGCCAGCAGCTTAGACAGATACACCGGGGAGCTGTTTTTT. Protein sequence: CASSLDRYTGELFF.

The rearrangement links TRBV2 to TRBJ1-4; D might be TRBD1 (6 bases). Trimming left V 5 bases short and J 5 bases short, with 9 bases between. Germline CDR1 reads SNHLY; CDR2 reads FYNNEI. The CDR3 spans 13 residues. The CDR3 DNA is TGTGCCAGCAGTTACAGGGAAAATGAAAAACTGTTTTTT. Its translation is CASSYRENEKLFF.

This chain connects TRBV28 to TRBJ2-1, with a possible D match to TRBD2 (6 bases). The CDR3 runs to 16 residues. Trimming pared 8 bases from V and 6 bases from J, leaving 23 bases between. Germline CDR1 MDHEN, CDR2 SYDVKM. The CDR3 DNA reads TGTGCCAGCGGTCCTGTCTTAGGAGGGCGAGGCAATGAGCAGTTCTTC. It is translated as CASGPVLGGRGNEQFF.

This rearrangement joins TRBV19 to TRBJ1-4; a possible D gene is TRBD1 (6 bases). The CDR3 runs to 14 residues. V was trimmed by 9 bases and J by 7 bases, leaving 18 bases between them. Germline values: CDR1 LNHDA, CDR2 SQIVND (reference sequence). CDR3 amino acids: CASRRGWDTEKLFF. CDR3 DNA: TGTGCCAGCCGTAGGGGCTGGGACACTGAAAAACTGTTTTTT.

The chain links TRBV30 to TRBJ1-2; 11 positions match TRBD1. V trimming: 4 bases; J trimming: 6 bases; junction bases outside the gene matches: 7. Germline lookup yields CDR1 GTSNPN and CDR2 SVGIG (reference sequence). The length of the CDR3 is 14 residues. The CDR3 is CAWTPGQGAHGYTF. The CDR3 DNA reads as TGTGCCTGGACCCCCGGACAGGGGGCTCATGGCTACACCTTC.

The chain recombines TRBV11-2 with TRBJ2-7, with 8 nucleotides matching TRBD1. The ends lost 4 bases at V and 4 bases at J; junction bases unmatched: 18. CDR1 and CDR2 (germline): SGHAT, FQNNGV. This CDR3 has 18 amino acids. Here the CDR3 DNA reads TGTGCCAGCAGCTATCGACCCTCGGACAGGGCCAGGGGTTACGAGCAGTACTTC. Translation gives CASSYRPSDRARGYEQYF.

This chain links TRBV30 with TRBJ2-2; D may be TRBD1 (6 bases). Germline V CDR1 and CDR2: GTSNPN, SVGIG (reference sequence). This CDR3 has 15 amino acids. V lost 0 bases, J lost 7 bases, and 15 bases lay in between. CDR3 DNA: TGTGCCTGGAGTGTTCATGGGGGCCGGAGCGGGGAGCTGTTTTTT. The encoded protein is CAWSVHGGRSGELFF.

J is TRBJ1-3 and V is TRBV5-1; the match to TRBD1 covers 7 bases. The germline CDR1 and CDR2 sequences are SGHRS and YFSETQ. V shed 4 bases and J 1 base; nucleotides not matched to a gene: 11. The CDR3 contains 17 residues. The CDR3 region has the DNA TGCGCCAGCAGCGAAACTCCGGGACAGCCTTCTGGAAACACCATATATTTT. This translates into CASSETPGQPSGNTIYF.

This clone was observed once. The chain carries TRBV6-5 and TRBJ1-4; 9 bases match TRBD1. CDR1 is MNHEY and CDR2 is SVGAGI in the germline V gene. Trimming at V came to 6 bases and at J to 3 bases, leaving 5 bases not matched to a gene. The CDR3 runs 15 residues. CDR3 sequence (DNA): TGTGCCAGCAGACAGGGGGCGCATTCTAATGAAAAACTGTTTTTT. It translates to CASRQGAHSNEKLFF.

J is TRBJ1-1 and V is TRBV5-1; the D gene is possibly TRBD1 (6 bases). The germline V gene has CDR1 SGHRS and CDR2 YFSETQ. The CDR3 runs 20 residues. Trimming removed 3 bases at V and 1 base at J, with 28 bases between. The CDR3 protein is CASSSQIIDRTERRNTEAFF. DNA of the CDR3: TGCGCCAGCAGCTCACAAATAATTGACAGGACCGAAAGGCGGAACACTGAAGCTTTCTTT.

The V gene is TRBV12-5, the J gene TRBJ2-3; TRBD2 is a possible D gene (5 bases). V was shortened by 11 bases and J by 1 base, with 10 bases between the two germline ends. Per the germline V gene, CDR1 is LGHNT and CDR2 is FRNRAP. The length of the CDR3 is 12 residues. The DNA of the CDR3 is TGTGCTGGCAATAGCGGCACAGATACGCAGTATTTT. Translating gives CAGNSGTDTQYF.

The rearrangement uses TRBV9 and TRBJ1-5; the D gene is possibly TRBD1 (6 bases). With 0 bases removed from V and 4 bases from J, the gap between germline ends came to 11 bases. The CDR3 covers 15 residues. Germline V gene data show CDR1 as SGDLS and CDR2 as YYNGEE. The DNA for the CDR3 is TGTGCCAGCAGCGTAGAAGGGACACCAAATCAGCCCCAGCATTTT. It encodes CASSVEGTPNQPQHF.

The chain recombines TRBV11-2 with TRBJ2-3, with D maybe TRBD2 (6 bases). The V end was cut by 1 base, the J end by 4 bases, with 12 bases between. The CDR3 runs 15 residues. Looked up from germline, CDR1 is SGHAT and CDR2 is FQNNGV. The CDR3 coding sequence is TGTGCCAGCAGCTTAGGGGGGGTTGTGGCAGATACGCAGTATTTT. Translation: CASSLGGVVADTQYF.

The genes are TRBV28 and TRBJ2-7, with D hard to call. Germline V gene sequence: CDR1 MDHEN, CDR2 SYDVKM. V was clipped by 0 bases and J by 4 bases, with 4 bases between them. The CDR3 has 12 residues. CDR3 in DNA: TGTGCCAGCAGTTTATGGAGGTACGAGCAGTACTTC. Residues: CASSLWRYEQYF.

The V call is TRBV10-3, the J call TRBJ2-7; 9 bases agree with TRBD1. The CDR3 runs 13 residues. The trim removed 3 bases at V and 10 bases at J, leaving 7 bases unmatched. Per the germline V gene, CDR1 is ENHRY and CDR2 is SYGVKD. CDR3 in amino acids: CAISDGTGIDQYF. The CDR3, as DNA: TGTGCCATCAGTGATGGGACAGGGATAGATCAGTACTTC.

The chain is built from TRBV30 and TRBJ1-5; D is perhaps TRBD1 (5 bases). Germline CDR1 GTSNPN, CDR2 SVGIG (reference sequence). V was clipped by 5 bases and J by 6 bases, with 11 bases between them. CDR3 size: 12 residues. The CDR3 loop is CAWSSGGQPQHF. CDR3 DNA: TGTGCCTGGTCCTCGGGGGGTCAGCCCCAGCATTTT.

J is TRBJ1-5 and V is TRBV27, with D unclear. Trimming took 5 bases from V and 2 from J, leaving 13 bases between them. This CDR3 is 15 amino acids long. Germline V lookup: CDR1 MNHEY, CDR2 SMNVEV (reference sequence). CDR3 sequence: CASSPGVDGNQPQHF. CDR3 nucleotides: TGTGCCAGCAGTCCAGGTGTGGATGGCAATCAGCCCCAGCATTTT.

The chain has TRBV7-2 and TRBJ2-7, with 11 bases identical to TRBD2. Germline assignment: CDR1 SGHTA and CDR2 FQGNSA. CDR3 length: 15 amino acids. Trimming took 4 bases from V and 4 from J; bases not matched to a gene: 6. This CDR3 is CASSSDRLAGYEQYF. The CDR3 region has the DNA TGTGCCAGCAGCTCGGACCGACTAGCGGGGTACGAGCAGTACTTC.

The chain carries TRBV29-1 and TRBJ1-1, with 7 bases matching TRBD1. This CDR3 is built from 13 residues. Per germline, CDR1 SQVTM and CDR2 ANQGSEA. Unmatched junction bases numbered 2, after V lost 3 bases and J lost 1 base. CDR3 bases: TGCAGCGTTGAGAGGGACAGGAACACTGAAGCTTTCTTT. Protein product: CSVERDRNTEAFF.